The rows below give T cell receptor beta chains drawn from one sample of a study of blood T cell repertoires in COVID-19. The assay was immunoSEQ multiplex PCR, and TCRdb's table has in-frame clones only and misses some. The table includes 200,000 to 300,000 clones, around 87% detected once. The sample was peripheral blood. Receptors originate from a woman between 45 and 60 years old with acute or convalescent COVID-19. The CDR3 runs from the conserved cysteine through the conserved F or W. A D gene is named only where the DNA matches it firmly. Clone sizes are given selectively: once, few, many, or a class where the clone is expanded.

>NA|TRBV28|TRBJ2-3|TRBD2
TGTGCCAGCAGTTTAGGGCTAGCGGGAGGTGTGGCAGATACGCAGTATTTT
CASSLGLAGGVADTQYF
>NA|TRBV4-2|TRBJ1-4|NA
TGTGCCAGCAGCCAAAACCTCCAGGGTAATGAAAAACTGTTTTTT
CASSQNLQGNEKLFF
>NA|TRBV5-1|TRBJ1-1|TRBD1
TGCGCCAGCAGCTTGGAGACAGGGTTAATGAACACTGAAGCTTTCTTT
CASSLETGLMNTEAFF
>once|TRBV11-2|TRBJ2-1|TRBD2
TGTGCCAGCAGTCATCGCTGGGGGGGTTATTACAATGAGCAGTTCTTC
CASSHRWGGYYNEQFF
>NA|TRBV4-2|TRBJ2-1|TRBD2
TGTGCCAGCGGACTGTTTTCGGGGGGTTACAATGAGCAGTTCTTC
CASGLFSGGYNEQFF
>NA|TRBV28|TRBJ1-4|TRBD1
TGTGCCAGCACCTCTCTGGGACAGTTTAATGAAAAACTGTTTTTT
CASTSLGQFNEKLFF
>few|TRBV9|TRBJ1-6|NA
TGTGCCAGCAGCGTAGCAGGGGACACAAATTCACCCCTCCACTTT
CASSVAGDTNSPLHF
>NA|TRBV19|TRBJ1-5|NA
TGTGCCAGTAGTATAGATCCAGGGTATCAGCCCCAGCATTTT
CASSIDPGYQPQHF
>NA|TRBV6-6|TRBJ1-1|TRBD1
TGTGCCAGCAGTCCACGACAGGGCCCTATGAACACTGAAGCTTTCTTT
CASSPRQGPMNTEAFF
>NA|TRBV11-2|TRBJ1-4|NA
TGTGCCAGCAGCTTGAGGCCACTTGGGGAAAAACTGTTTTTT
CASSLRPLGEKLFF
>NA|TRBV7-3|TRBJ2-3|NA
TGTGCCAGCAGCTTAAATCTAGGATACACAGATACGCAGTATTTT
CASSLNLGYTDTQYF
>NA|TRBV4-1|TRBJ2-1|TRBD2
TGCGCCAGCAGCCAAAGGGCGGGAGAACCTCCCAATGAGCAGTTCTTC
CASSQRAGEPPNEQFF
>NA|TRBV5-1|TRBJ2-7|TRBD1
TGCGCCAGCAGCTACGGGACAGGGATCGACGAGCAGTACTTC
CASSYGTGIDEQYF
>NA|TRBV29-1|TRBJ1-1|TRBD1
TGCAGCGTGACTCACTGGACAGGGAAGACTGAAGCTTTCTTT
CSVTHWTGKTEAFF
>NA|TRBV2|TRBJ2-7|NA
TGTGCCAGCAGAGGAGGGGGCAGGGCTGCCTACGAGCAGTACTTC
CASRGGGRAAYEQYF
>NA|TRBV9|TRBJ2-5|TRBD1
TGTGCCAGCAGCCCAAGACAGGGCCAAGAGACCCAGTACTTC
CASSPRQGQETQYF
>NA|TRBV5-1|TRBJ1-4|TRBD1
TGCGCCAGCAGCTCGCCGGGACAGCCTAATGAAAAACTGTTTTTT
CASSSPGQPNEKLFF
>NA|TRBV4-2|TRBJ1-4|TRBD1
TGTGCCAGCAGCCAGGAGGGTCGCGGGACAGGGAATGAAAAACTGTTTTTT
CASSQEGRGTGNEKLFF
>once|TRBV7-3|TRBJ2-5|TRBD2
TGTGCCAGCAACGGGCTAGCGGGAGAGCTTCGAGAGACCCAGTACTTC
CASNGLAGELRETQYF
>NA|TRBV7-8|TRBJ2-1|TRBD1
TGTGCCAGCAGCATCCCCGGGACAGACCTCTACAATGAGCAGTTCTTC
CASSIPGTDLYNEQFF
>NA|TRBV15|TRBJ2-6|TRBD1
TGTGCCACCAGCATTCACTGGACAGGGTCTGGGGCCAACGTCCTGACTTTC
CATSIHWTGSGANVLTF
>NA|TRBV27|TRBJ1-3|TRBD1
TGTGCCAGCAGTTTATCGACAGGGCTCGGAAACACCATATATTTT
CASSLSTGLGNTIYF
>NA|TRBV4-1|TRBJ2-4|TRBD2
TGCGCCAGCAGCCAAGGAGCACTCCAGACTAGCGGCAAAAACATTCAGTACTTC
CASSQGALQTSGKNIQYF
>NA|TRBV5-1|TRBJ2-7|TRBD2
TGCGCCAGCGGGAGAGCGGGAGAGATCCACGAGCAGTACTTC
CASGRAGEIHEQYF
>NA|TRBV12-3/TRBV12-4|TRBJ2-5|NA
TGTGCCAGCAGTTTCGGGTTTAGGACCCAGTACTTC
CASSFGFRTQYF
>NA|TRBV19|TRBJ1-1|TRBD1
TGTGCCAGTAGCCCAGACAGGGGGCTGAAGAACACTGAAGCTTTCTTT
CASSPDRGLKNTEAFF
>few|TRBV24-1|TRBJ2-4|TRBD1
TGTGCCACCAGTGACCCCCTGACAGGGGGCGCAGGCATTCAGTACTTC
CATSDPLTGGAGIQYF
>NA|TRBV19|TRBJ2-7|TRBD1
TGTGCCACGTCACATACAGGGGACTACGAGCAGTACTTC
CATSHTGDYEQYF
>NA|TRBV5-4|TRBJ2-3|TRBD2
TGTGCCAGCAGCTTGGGCGGGAGCGGCACAGATACGCAGTATTTT
CASSLGGSGTDTQYF
>few|TRBV2|TRBJ1-1|NA
TGTGCCAGCAGTGCGAGGGGGGGGCGCAGGGGAAACACTGAAGCTTTCTTT
CASSARGGRRGNTEAFF
>NA|TRBV24-1|TRBJ1-1|NA
TGTGCCACCAGTGGAAAATTGGGGGGAATCACTGAAGCTTTCTTT
CATSGKLGGITEAFF